This note documents a single TCR beta chain sequence. Treatment in this sample: oral pan-JAK inhibitor, 5-10 mg twice daily. A FACSAria was used to sort CD4+ and CD8+ T cells. These cells came from PBMCs. This record comes from a study of CD8+ T cells in alopecia areata. Across the study: Tofacitinib ran 6 to 18 months, followed by 6 months off drug.

RNA extraction and reverse transcription yielded cDNA as sequencing template. Sequenced by immunoSEQ multiplex PCR; TCRdb stores in-frame clones only, minus some. This sample has hundreds of thousands of clones, with about three fifths found just once. The V end was cut by 6 bases, the J end by 8 bases, with 10 bases between. CDR3 length: 11 residues. The V gene's germline CDR1 is ENHRY and CDR2 SYGVKD. The sequence was collected from a human donor with alopecia areata. The chain links TRBV10-3 to TRBJ1-1; TRBD1 is a possible D gene (5 bases). The specimen was CD4+ T cells sorted from blood, collected around week 54, from a patient treated with tofacitinib. As DNA, the CDR3 is TGTGCCATCAGGGGGGTAGAAGAAGCTTTCTTT. It specifies CAIRGVEEAFF.